These 26 T cell receptor beta chains were sequenced from one sample in a study of OX40 agonist ivuxolimab in advanced cancers. Assay: immunoSEQ multiplex PCR; the TCRdb copy retains only in-frame clones and omits some. The data show 90,000 to 100,000 clones, around nine tenths seen once. The source was CD4+ or CD8+ T cells sorted from blood, collected in a trial of the OX40 agonist ivuxolimab. The receptors were gathered from an adult with an advanced solid tumor such as melanoma, head and neck, liver or kidney cancer.

The rearrangement links TRBV15 to TRBJ2-2; either TRBD1 or TRBD2 may supply D (6 bases each). CDR3 length: 14 amino acids. Trimming took off 0 bases at V and 7 bases at J, with 9 bases between the two ends. The germline CDR1 and CDR2 sequences are LNHNV and YYDKDF (reference sequence). For the CDR3, the DNA is TGTGCCACCAGCAGAGATAAGGGGGGCGGGGAGCTGTTTTTT. This gives the protein CATSRDKGGGELFF.

The V and J genes are TRBV9 and TRBJ2-3, with 8 nucleotides matching TRBD2. The V and J ends lost 3 bases and 2 bases, in that order; junction bases with no gene match: 5. CDR1 and CDR2 (germline): SGDLS, YYNGEE. The CDR3 is 15 residues long. CDR3 nucleotides: TGTGCCAGCAGCGCCCAGCGGGGGTCCACAGATACGCAGTATTTT. Protein: CASSAQRGSTDTQYF.

V gene TRBV7-2 combines with J gene TRBJ1-2; 7 bases are a match to TRBD1. The trim removed 4 bases at V and 4 bases at J, leaving 3 bases unmatched. Germline CDR1 and CDR2: SGHTA and FQGNSA. The CDR3 runs to 13 residues. CDR3 in amino acids: CASSSDRSYGYTF. For the CDR3, the DNA is TGTGCCAGCAGCTCGGACAGGAGCTATGGCTACACCTTC.

The genes are TRBV27 and TRBJ2-3; no firm D call. The germline CDR1 and CDR2 sequences are MNHEY and SMNVEV (reference sequence). With 2 bases removed from V and 0 bases from J, the gap between germline ends came to 9 bases. CDR3 length: 15 residues. CDR3: CASSLKSSSTDTQYF. The CDR3 DNA reads TGTGCCAGCAGTTTAAAAAGCAGCAGCACAGATACGCAGTATTTT.

The chain couples TRBV30 to TRBJ1-1; 9 bases are shared with TRBD1. This CDR3 has 15 amino acids. Germline loops: CDR1 GTSNPN, CDR2 SVGIG (reference sequence). The V segment lost 4 bases and the J segment 0 bases; nucleotides outside the gene matches: 6. The CDR3 loop reads CAWIGQGNMNTEAFF. The CDR3 coding sequence is TGTGCCTGGATAGGACAGGGGAATATGAACACTGAAGCTTTCTTT.

V and J are TRBV28 and TRBJ2-7; 10 bases map to TRBD2. Germline loops: CDR1 MDHEN, CDR2 SYDVKM. V lost 6 bases, J lost 3 bases, and 5 bases stayed unmatched. The CDR3 is 14 residues long. CDR3 bases: TGTGCCAGCAGAGCCGGGACTAGCGACTACGAGCAGTACTTC. It is translated as CASRAGTSDYEQYF.

J is TRBJ1-6 and V is TRBV29-1; the match to TRBD1 covers 8 bases. The CDR3 runs 13 residues. CDR1 is SQVTM and CDR2 is ANQGSEA in the germline V gene. Trimming took 7 bases from V and 10 from J; bases not matched to a gene: 9. The CDR3, as DNA: TGCAGCGCCTCGGACAGGGTAGGATCACCCCTCCACTTT. Translating gives CSASDRVGSPLHF.

The chain couples TRBV5-6 to TRBJ1-2, with a weak D call TRBD1 (5 bases). CDR1 SGHDT and CDR2 YYEEEE come from the germline V gene. The CDR3 length is 14 residues. Trimming took off 4 bases at V and 7 bases at J, with 17 bases between the two ends. DNA for the CDR3: TGTGCCAGCAGCCGCCTTGGGGCAGTACCTGGCTACACCTTC. As protein: CASSRLGAVPGYTF.

The gene calls are TRBV30 and TRBJ1-1, with TRBD1 matching over 7 bases. Germline V gene data show CDR1 as GTSNPN and CDR2 as SVGIG (reference sequence). With 6 bases clipped from V and 1 base from J, the junction kept 5 bases outside the gene matches. The CDR3 is 13 residues long. CDR3 bases: TGTGCCTGTGAGGACAGGACGAACACTGAAGCTTTCTTT. The encoded protein is CACEDRTNTEAFF.

The chain has TRBV19 and TRBJ1-2; TRBD1 might be the D (5 bases). CDR1 LNHDA and CDR2 SQIVND come from the germline V gene (reference sequence). The V gene lost 6 bases and the J gene lost 7 bases, with 24 bases spanning the gap. The CDR3 has 16 residues. Written as DNA, the CDR3 is TGTGCCAGTAGCTCCAGTGGGCAGGGAGGTTACAGTGGCTACACCTTC. Protein: CASSSSGQGGYSGYTF.

The DNA of the CDR3 is TGTGCCAGCAGCCGGCCGGGACAGGGGATGAACACTGAAGCTTTCTTT. Translation: CASSRPGQGMNTEAFF. The J gene is TRBJ1-1, the V gene TRBV12-1; TRBD1 was called by the table and not checked on the DNA. TRBV12-1 is an annotated pseudogene. This CDR3 is 16 amino acids long.

About this clone: At one end the junction does not follow the germline gene, possibly because of a read error. The chain joins TRBV19 to TRBJ2-1, with 16 nucleotides matching TRBD2. The CDR3 extends over 19 amino acids. Germline V CDR1 and CDR2: LNHDA, SQIVND (reference sequence). The CDR3 loop reads CASRTLGLAGGQLPNQQFF. CDR3 bases: TGTGCCAGCCGGACCCTGGGACTAGCGGGAGGGCAGCTCCCCAATCAGCAGTTCTTC.

The chain recombines TRBV7-9 with TRBJ2-3, with TRBD2 matching 13 bases. This CDR3 has 16 amino acids. Germline CDR1 and CDR2: SEHNR and FQNEAQ (reference sequence). V dropped 2 bases and J dropped 7; count of bases not matched to a gene: 6. This chain's CDR3 is CASSLSGTSGTYTQYF. The CDR3 DNA reads TGTGCCAGCAGCTTATCCGGGACTAGCGGGACGTATACGCAGTATTTT.

The rearrangement links TRBV5-1 to TRBJ2-3; D is ambiguous. The CDR3 consists of 14 residues. V was cut by 2 bases and J by 2 bases, with 9 bases left in between. Germline V CDR1 and CDR2: SGHRS, YFSETQ. The CDR3, as DNA: TGCGCCAGCAGCTTACTCGAGATCACAGATACGCAGTATTTT. It is translated as CASSLLEITDTQYF. The whole variable domain, filled in from reference TRBV5-1 and TRBJ2-3, reads KAGVTQTPRYLIKTRGQQVTLSCSPISGHRSVSWYQQTPGQGLQFLFEYFSETQRNKGNFPGRFSGRQFSNSRSEMNVSTLELGDSALYLCASSLLEITDTQYFGPGTRLTVL.

The count of this clone is one. The chain has TRBV28 and TRBJ2-7; 9 bases fit TRBD2. Unmatched junction bases numbered 5, after V lost 8 bases and J lost 0 bases. Per germline, CDR1 MDHEN and CDR2 SYDVKM. The CDR3 loop spans 14 amino acids. CDR3 DNA sequence: TGTGCCAGCGTATATAGCGGGAGCTCCTACGAGCAGTACTTC. Residues: CASVYSGSSYEQYF.

The gene calls are TRBV5-8 and TRBJ2-2; D possibly corresponds to TRBD2 (5 bases). Germline V gene lookup returns CDR1 SGHTS and CDR2 YDEGEE. V lost 1 base to trimming and J lost 1 base, with 8 bases between them. The CDR3 is made up of 15 amino acids. The CDR3 loop reads CASSLNGLNTGELFF. The CDR3 coding sequence is TGTGCCAGCAGCTTGAATGGACTGAACACCGGGGAGCTGTTTTTT.

This chain joins TRBV5-5 and TRBJ2-7; possible D gene TRBD1, 5 bases. Germline V gene sequence: CDR1 SGHKS, CDR2 YYEKEE (reference sequence). CDR3 length equals 14 residues. V gave up 4 bases and J gave up 2 bases, with 13 bases separating them. The CDR3 DNA is TGTGCCAGCAGCCTAGGGGCAGGAACCTACGAGCAGTACTTC. It encodes CASSLGAGTYEQYF.

The V and J genes are TRBV6-5 and TRBJ2-3, with a possible D match to TRBD2 (5 bases). This CDR3 comprises 15 residues. Germline assignment: CDR1 MNHEY and CDR2 SVGAGI. The V and J ends lost 0 bases and 4 bases respectively, with 11 bases between them. In nucleotides, the CDR3 is TGTGCCAGCAGTTACTCCACCAGCGGAGCAGATACGCAGTATTTT. This encodes CASSYSTSGADTQYF.

This sequence joins TRBV7-9 and TRBJ2-1, with 7 bases fitting TRBD1. Unmatched junction bases numbered 12, after V lost 5 bases and J lost 8 bases. CDR3 size: 15 residues. Germline V gene lookup returns CDR1 SEHNR and CDR2 FQNEAQ (reference sequence). The CDR3 sequence: CASSVAGTVLDEQFF. CDR3 nucleotide sequence: TGTGCCAGCAGCGTTGCCGGGACAGTCCTGGATGAGCAGTTCTTC. Variable domain in full (rest from reference TRBV7-9 and TRBJ2-1): DTGVSQNPRHKITKRGQNVTFRCDPISEHNRLYWYRQTLGQGPEFLTYFQNEAQLEKSRLLSDRFSAERPKGSFSTLEIQRTEQGDSAMYLCASSVAGTVLDEQFFGPGTRLTVL.

This clone was found a few times. The chain links TRBV10-1 to TRBJ2-5; no reliable D call. This CDR3 is built from 13 residues. Germline CDR1 is WNHNN and CDR2 is SYGVQD (reference sequence). V was cut by 4 bases and J by 9 bases, with 15 bases left in between. The CDR3 nucleotides read TGCGCCAGCAGTGGAGACGGTCTGGCGGCCCAGTACTTC. Translating gives CASSGDGLAAQYF.

CDR3 nucleotides: TGTGCCAGTAGTATAGGCAGCCTTGGAGATACGCAGTATTTT. Encoded protein: CASSIGSLGDTQYF. The chain joins TRBV19 to TRBJ2-3; D remains ambiguous. Trimming removed 1 base from V and 5 bases from J, with 10 bases in between. The CDR3 runs 14 residues. Germline V gene sequence: CDR1 LNHDA, CDR2 SQIVND (reference sequence).

The chain joins TRBV5-1 to TRBJ2-3; D remains unclear. Germline V gives CDR1 SGHRS, CDR2 YFSETQ. Trimming took 0 bases from V and 3 from J, leaving 8 bases between them. The CDR3 has 14 residues. CDR3 bases: TGCGCCAGCAGCTTGGCCGAAGTGACAGATACGCAGTATTTT. Protein sequence: CASSLAEVTDTQYF.

This clone was recorded only once. The V call is TRBV10-2, the J call TRBJ2-5, with D perhaps matching TRBD2 (6 bases). The germline CDR1 and CDR2 sequences are WSHSY and SAAADI. V shed 0 bases and J shed 10 bases, with 12 bases lying between them. There are 13 residues in the CDR3. This chain's CDR3 is CASSESLMTSQYF. DNA of the CDR3: TGCGCCAGCAGTGAGTCCCTTATGACTAGCCAGTACTTC.

This chain connects TRBV10-3 to TRBJ2-7, with D perhaps assigned TRBD1 or TRBD2 (6 bases each). CDR1 and CDR2 (germline): ENHRY, SYGVKD. Deletions cut 3 bases from V and 2 bases from J, with 11 bases between. This CDR3 is 14 amino acids long. The CDR3, as DNA: TGTGCCATCAGTGAAGAAAGGGGGGCCTACGAGCAGTACTTC. The encoded protein is CAISEERGAYEQYF.

The V and J genes are TRBV11-1 and TRBJ2-1; D perhaps matches TRBD1 (6 bases). The CDR3 totals 18 residues. V shed 3 bases and J shed 9 bases, with 27 bases lying between them. Germline V gene data show CDR1 as SGHAT and CDR2 as FQDESV (reference sequence). CDR3 sequence: CASSFSPSTGRKDGEQFF. Here the CDR3 DNA reads TGTGCCAGCAGCTTTAGTCCCTCCACAGGGCGGAAGGACGGTGAGCAGTTCTTC. The full variable domain, in which reference TRBV11-1 and TRBJ2-1 provide the parts outside the CDR3, is EAEVAQSPRYKITEKSQAVAFWCDPISGHATLYWYRQILGQGPELLVQFQDESVVDDSQLPKDRFSAERLKGVDSTLKIQPAELGDSAMYLCASSFSPSTGRKDGEQFFGPGTRLTVL.

CDR3 residues: CASSAQTGGYGYTF. CDR3 nucleotides: TGTGCCAGCAGCGCCCAGACAGGCGGCTATGGCTACACCTTC. The chain couples TRBV9 to TRBJ1-2, with a weak D call TRBD1 (6 bases). Trimming stripped 3 bases from V and 4 bases from J, with 13 bases between. This CDR3 spans 14 amino acids. Germline-derived CDR1 and CDR2 are SGDLS and YYNGEE.